A single sample is the source of the 21 T cell receptor beta chains below, sequenced in a study of human T cells and chemical hapten exposure. TCRdb itself ran the RACE reads through MiXCR, one entry per CDR3 protein. The table lists some 110,000 distinct CDR3 sequences, roughly an eighth of them singletons, with 1.6% in the top ten. Time point defined: pre-sensitization, week 0. The treatment: therapeutic diphenylcyclopropenone sensitization with weekly scalp DPC. This specimen consisted of whole blood, obtained in connection with sensitization to the hapten diphenylcyclopropenone (DPC). The receptors derive from a woman aged 45-59 years with alopecia areata. Some clones in this sample may be carry-over from other donors' samples.

This clonotype was detected only a few times. The V and J genes are TRBV6-2 or TRBV6-3 and TRBJ2-3; D possibly corresponds to TRBD1 (5 bases). Germline values: CDR1 MNHEY, CDR2 SVGEGT. Trimming took off 2 bases at V and 2 bases at J, with 11 bases between the two ends. The length of the CDR3 is 15 residues. The DNA of the CDR3 is TGTGCCAGCAGTTACCGACAGCTCCACACAGATACGCAGTATTTT. Residues: CASSYRQLHTDTQYF.

A few counts support this clonotype. The chain employs TRBV6-2 or TRBV6-3 and TRBJ1-1; 8 nucleotides line up with TRBD1. V shed 6 bases and J 3 bases; nucleotides not matched to a gene: 0. This CDR3 contains 12 residues. Germline V gives CDR1 MNHEY, CDR2 SVGEGT. The CDR3 sequence: CASRTGDTEAFF. In nucleotides, the CDR3 is TGTGCCAGCAGGACAGGGGACACTGAAGCTTTCTTT.

V usage is TRBV5-1 and J usage is TRBJ2-3; 9 bases fit TRBD1. V lost 0 bases and J lost 0; bases outside the gene matches: 8. Germline CDR1 and CDR2: SGHRS and YFSETQ. The CDR3 length is 18 residues. The CDR3 is CASSLGLMGTGSTDTQYF. DNA of the CDR3: TGCGCCAGCAGCTTGGGATTGATGGGGACAGGGAGCACAGATACGCAGTATTTT.

This clonotype was seen a few times. The chain is built from TRBV5-4 and TRBJ2-3; the D is unclear. Germline V gene data show CDR1 as SGHNT and CDR2 as YYREEE (reference sequence). Trimming pared 1 base from V and 6 bases from J, leaving 9 bases between. This CDR3 is built from 13 residues. The CDR3 sequence is CASSLYGVDTQYF. DNA of the CDR3: TGTGCCAGCAGCTTGTACGGCGTCGATACGCAGTATTTT.

The chain couples TRBV28 to TRBJ2-7; 7 bases line up with TRBD1. Germline CDR1 is MDHEN and CDR2 is SYDVKM. The CDR3 contains 16 residues. Unmatched junction bases numbered 12, after V lost 4 bases and J lost 3 bases. CDR3: CASSSPGDRLFYEQYF. In DNA, the CDR3 is TGTGCCAGCAGTTCCCCCGGGGACAGATTGTTCTACGAGCAGTACTTC.

The chain couples TRBV11-2 to TRBJ2-5; possible D gene TRBD2, 6 bases. This CDR3 region has 16 residues. V lost 3 bases to trimming and J lost 2 bases, with 16 bases between them. CDR1 SGHAT and CDR2 FQNNGV come from the germline V gene. CDR3 nucleotides: TGTGCCAGCAGCTTGTTGGGCTGGGACTTTCAAGAGACCCAGTACTTC. This gives the protein CASSLLGWDFQETQYF.

This clonotype was seen a few times. The chain joins TRBV10-1 to TRBJ1-1, with a possible D match to TRBD1 (6 bases). V was clipped by 6 bases and J by 0 bases, with 11 bases between them. The germline V gene encodes CDR1 WNHNN and CDR2 SYGVQD (reference sequence). The CDR3 is made up of 14 amino acids. As DNA, the CDR3 is TGCGCCAGCAGCTACGGACAGATGAACACTGAAGCTTTCTTT. Encoded protein: CASSYGQMNTEAFF.

V and J are TRBV6-5 and TRBJ2-3, with D unclear. The germline gives CDR1 MNHEY, CDR2 SVGAGI. Deletions cut 2 bases from V and 4 bases from J, with 16 bases between. CDR3 length equals 16 residues. The DNA of the CDR3 is TGTGCCAGCAGTTACGAGATGAGAGTCTCGGCAGATACGCAGTATTTT. This translates into CASSYEMRVSADTQYF.

This clonotype was seen more than once but under ten times. V and J are TRBV7-9 and TRBJ1-1; the D is unclear. This CDR3 contains 13 residues. V was pared by 0 bases and J by 10 bases, with 12 bases between. Germline CDR1 is SEHNR and CDR2 is FQNEAQ (reference sequence). The DNA of the CDR3 is TGTGCCAGCAGCTTAGCGCAGGTCGGCGGAGCTTTCTTT. Translating it yields CASSLAQVGGAFF.

In nucleotides, the CDR3 is TGTGCCAGCAGTACCTCCCCGGAGACCCAGTACTTC. It encodes CASSTSPETQYF. V usage is TRBV28 and J usage is TRBJ2-5; no clear D. The CDR3 is made up of 12 amino acids. The V gene lost 5 bases and the J gene lost 5 bases, with 9 bases spanning the gap. The germline V gene has CDR1 MDHEN and CDR2 SYDVKM.

This clonotype has ten or more counts. In DNA, the CDR3 is TGTGCCAGCAGCGTCGACAGGCCAGACACTGAAGCTTTCTTT. Protein: CASSVDRPDTEAFF. The chain employs TRBV9 and TRBJ1-1; D might be TRBD1 (6 bases). From germline, CDR1 is SGDLS and CDR2 YYNGEE. Trimming took 2 bases from V and 3 from J, leaving 11 bases between them. This CDR3 has 14 amino acids.

This clonotype was observed a handful of times. V is TRBV2 and J is TRBJ1-1; TRBD1 matches at 7 bases. Germline CDR1 and CDR2: SNHLY and FYNNEI. The CDR3 consists of 14 residues. Germline trimming cut 5 bases from V and 5 bases from J; bases unmatched to any gene: 8. In DNA form, the CDR3 reads TGTGCCAGCAGTCACAGGGGAGGATCAACTGAAGCTTTCTTT. It codes for CASSHRGGSTEAFF.

The chain links TRBV7-2 to TRBJ1-6; D is possibly TRBD1 (5 bases). Germline V gene data show CDR1 as SGHTA and CDR2 as FQGNSA. The CDR3 is 15 amino acids. With 4 bases removed from V and 8 bases from J, the gap between germline ends came to 15 bases. The CDR3 protein is CASSYTGGAHSPLHF. The CDR3 nucleotides read TGTGCCAGCAGCTACACAGGCGGGGCCCATTCACCCCTCCACTTT.

The chain is built from TRBV7-9 and TRBJ1-1, with TRBD1 identical over 7 bases. Looked up from germline, CDR1 is SEHNR and CDR2 is FQNEAQ (reference sequence). The CDR3 has 15 residues. V trimming: 2 bases; J trimming: 4 bases; junction bases outside the gene matches: 7. The CDR3 loop reads CASSLRQGSVTEAFF. For the CDR3, the DNA is TGTGCCAGCAGCTTACGACAGGGTTCGGTCACTGAAGCTTTCTTT.

This clonotype was seen a handful of times. The genes are TRBV9 and TRBJ1-1, with unresolved D. V lost 3 bases to trimming and J lost 6 bases, with 6 bases between them. The CDR3 covers 11 residues. The germline CDR1 and CDR2 sequences are SGDLS and YYNGEE. CDR3 bases: TGTGCCAGCAGCGAGCCCCCTGAAGCTTTCTTT. Translating gives CASSEPPEAFF.

The sample holds many counts of this clonotype. J is TRBJ1-2 and V is TRBV2, with D perhaps TRBD1 (5 bases). Germline CDR1 is SNHLY and CDR2 is FYNNEI. V was pared by 7 bases and J by 4 bases, with 16 bases between. This CDR3 contains 14 residues. CDR3 coding DNA: TGTGCCAGCAACCTAGGACTTGACAGCTATGGCTACACCTTC. Translated: CASNLGLDSYGYTF.

There are a few counts of this clonotype. The rearrangement uses TRBV5-1 and TRBJ2-3; D possibly corresponds to TRBD2 (7 bases). The CDR3 consists of 14 residues. Germline CDR1 SGHRS, CDR2 YFSETQ. Trimming stripped 4 bases from V and 4 bases from J, with 13 bases between. CDR3 residues: CASSPGGLADTQYF. The CDR3 DNA follows: TGCGCCAGCAGCCCGGGGGGCCTGGCAGATACGCAGTATTTT. The whole variable domain, filled in from reference TRBV5-1 and TRBJ2-3, reads KAGVTQTPRYLIKTRGQQVTLSCSPISGHRSVSWYQQTPGQGLQFLFEYFSETQRNKGNFPGRFSGRQFSNSRSEMNVSTLELGDSALYLCASSPGGLADTQYFGPGTRLTVL.

This chain connects TRBV28 to TRBJ1-4, with 9 bases matching TRBD1. Germline trimming cut 1 base from V and 10 bases from J; bases unmatched to any gene: 10. CDR1 and CDR2 (germline): MDHEN, SYDVKM. The CDR3 contains 16 residues. CDR3 in amino acids: CASSLFSDRGSGKLFF. CDR3 bases: TGTGCCAGCAGTTTATTTTCGGACAGGGGCTCAGGAAAACTGTTTTTT.

This clonotype came up a few times. This chain joins TRBV6-2 or TRBV6-3 and TRBJ2-3; D possibly corresponds to TRBD2 (6 bases). Germline V gene data show CDR1 as MNHEY and CDR2 as SVGEGT. CDR3 length: 17 residues. Trimming stripped 0 bases from V and 2 bases from J, with 15 bases between. The CDR3 DNA reads TGTGCCAGCAGTTACTCGATGTCTAGCGATTACACAGATACGCAGTATTTT. It encodes CASSYSMSSDYTDTQYF.

This clonotype was detected ten times or more. This chain connects TRBV6-5 to TRBJ1-1; the D gene is possibly TRBD1 (5 bases). The germline V gene encodes CDR1 MNHEY and CDR2 SVGAGI. Trimming removed 7 bases at V and 5 bases at J, with 8 bases between. CDR3 size: 11 residues. In DNA, the CDR3 is TGTGCCAGCATGGGGGTAACTGAAGCTTTCTTT. As protein: CASMGVTEAFF.

This clonotype was seen more than once but under ten times. This chain joins TRBV7-8 and TRBJ2-2; D may be TRBD1 or TRBD2 (6 bases each). The CDR3 has 17 amino acids. Germline CDR1 and CDR2: SGHVS and FQNEAQ. Trimming pared 2 bases from V and 3 bases from J, leaving 16 bases between. The CDR3: CASSLSQAGDYTGELFF. CDR3 in DNA: TGTGCCAGCAGCTTAAGTCAGGCAGGGGACTACACCGGGGAGCTGTTTTTT.